The sequence of this T cell receptor (beta chain) was determined in a study of neurological immune-mediated disorders. The wider study: The roughly 34 patients with multiple sclerosis comprised about 31 relapsing-remitting cases and 3 secondary progressive cases.

This clonotype was seen more than once but under ten times. Its antigen is not identified. The CDR3 length is 14 residues. The V and J ends lost 4 bases and 4 bases respectively, with 15 bases between them. Germline-derived CDR1 and CDR2 are SGHKS and YYEKEE (reference sequence). Study-wide results and caveats: Private repertoires in all groups were suggested by the finding that expanded clones across subjects shared no CDR3 amino acid sequences. Healthy controls had more TCR clonal expansion than multiple sclerosis, which showed the least, whereas HTLV-1-associated myelopathy showed the most.

cDNA synthesis was performed by 5'RACE with 10-nucleotide random UMIs. TCRdb re-called the 5' RACE reads through MiXCR, storing one row per CDR3 protein. The sample shows roughly 70,000 distinct CDR3 sequences, less than 5.5% of them seen only once. Sequencing input: PBMCs. The source of this sequence is a woman aged 25 to 39 with multiple sclerosis. This chain uses TRBV5-5 with TRBJ2-7; tentatively, D is TRBD2 (5 bases). The CDR3 coding sequence is TGTGCCAGCAGCCCTACCGGGAAATTTTACGAGCAGTACTTC. It translates to CASSPTGKFYEQYF.